The rows below give T cell receptor beta chains drawn from one sample of a study of cytomegalovirus exposure and HLA in healthy donors. The table came from immunoSEQ multiplex PCR; TCRdb's copy has only in-frame clones and leaves some out. Of around 140,000 clones in the sample, 70% to 80% were seen once. Source material: PBMCs. The source of these receptors is a young woman in good health and CMV-seropositive. Both conserved end residues are part of each CDR3. The D gene is left open where the match is weak. Size is stated for part of the rows, as once, few or many counts, or as a class when the clone is expanded.

v_gene: TRBV28; j_gene: TRBJ2-3; abundance: NA; d_gene: TRBD1; CDR3nt: TGTGCCAGCAGTTTCGGACAGGGGGAAACAGATACGCAGTATTTT; CDR3aa: CASSFGQGETDTQYF
v_gene: TRBV7-8; j_gene: TRBJ2-7; abundance: NA; d_gene: NA; CDR3nt: TGTGCCAGCAGCAAGACCCGCCTGTTGACAAGTAGCGACGAGCAGTACTTC; CDR3aa: CASSKTRLLTSSDEQYF
v_gene: TRBV11-3; j_gene: TRBJ1-5; abundance: NA; d_gene: TRBD1; CDR3nt: TGTGCCAGCAGCTCACAGGGGATGGGTCAGCCCCAGCATTTT; CDR3aa: CASSSQGMGQPQHF
v_gene: TRBV6-1; j_gene: TRBJ1-5; abundance: NA; d_gene: TRBD1; CDR3nt: TGTGCCAGCAATACAGGGGCATATAGCAATCAGCCCCAGCATTTT; CDR3aa: CASNTGAYSNQPQHF
v_gene: TRBV14; j_gene: TRBJ1-5; abundance: NA; d_gene: TRBD1; CDR3nt: TGTGCCAGCAGCCAAGGACAGGGGGTGGATCAGCCCCAGCATTTT; CDR3aa: CASSQGQGVDQPQHF
v_gene: TRBV6-4; j_gene: TRBJ2-1; abundance: NA; d_gene: TRBD2; CDR3nt: TGTGCCAGCCATCCGGGGGGTACGTTCTTC; CDR3aa: CASHPGGTFF
v_gene: TRBV6-1; j_gene: TRBJ2-3; abundance: NA; d_gene: TRBD1; CDR3nt: TGTGCCAGCAGTGGGACAGGACGAGATACGCAGTATTTT; CDR3aa: CASSGTGRDTQYF
v_gene: TRBV29-1; j_gene: TRBJ1-3; abundance: few; d_gene: NA; CDR3nt: TGCAGCCCAGTCACCGTTCTCTCTGGAAACACCATATATTTT; CDR3aa: CSPVTVLSGNTIYF
v_gene: TRBV5-1; j_gene: TRBJ1-2; abundance: NA; d_gene: NA; CDR3nt: TGCGCCAGCAGCTTGAAAGGGGACTATGGCTACACCTTC; CDR3aa: CASSLKGDYGYTF
v_gene: TRBV19; j_gene: TRBJ1-5; abundance: NA; d_gene: NA; CDR3nt: TGTGCCAGTAGTATTGCAGGAACAGGTGCCCAGCCCCAGCATTTT; CDR3aa: CASSIAGTGAQPQHF
v_gene: TRBV11-2; j_gene: TRBJ2-2; abundance: NA; d_gene: TRBD1; CDR3nt: TGTGCCAGCAGCTTAGGGGACAGGGGCGACGGGGAGCTGTTTTTT; CDR3aa: CASSLGDRGDGELFF
v_gene: TRBV19; j_gene: TRBJ2-3; abundance: NA; d_gene: TRBD2; CDR3nt: TGTGCCATAGGACTAGCGGACAACCGAGATACGCAGTATTTT; CDR3aa: CAIGLADNRDTQYF
v_gene: TRBV2; j_gene: TRBJ2-3; abundance: NA; d_gene: TRBD1; CDR3nt: TGTGCCAGCAGAAGGGGACAGGTTTACACAGATACGCAGTATTTT; CDR3aa: CASRRGQVYTDTQYF
v_gene: TRBV5-1; j_gene: TRBJ1-1; abundance: few; d_gene: TRBD1; CDR3nt: TGCGCCAGCAGCCGGACAGGGGACCAGAACACTGAAGCTTTCTTT; CDR3aa: CASSRTGDQNTEAFF
v_gene: TRBV4-1; j_gene: TRBJ2-7; abundance: NA; d_gene: NA; CDR3nt: TGCGCCAGCAGCCCTGACAGGACCGTCCTCTACGAGCAGTACTTC; CDR3aa: CASSPDRTVLYEQYF
v_gene: TRBV7-6; j_gene: TRBJ2-5; abundance: NA; d_gene: NA; CDR3nt: TGTGCCAGCAGCTTAGGTCCCGTCTCGGAGACCCAGTACTTC; CDR3aa: CASSLGPVSETQYF
v_gene: TRBV4-3; j_gene: TRBJ1-2; abundance: few; d_gene: NA; CDR3nt: TGCGCCAGCAGCCAAGATCGTTTCACGGGGGATGGCTACACCTTC; CDR3aa: CASSQDRFTGDGYTF
v_gene: TRBV5-1; j_gene: TRBJ1-2; abundance: NA; d_gene: NA; CDR3nt: TGCGCCAGCAGCTTTGGTACAGAGACCTTCTATGGCTACACCTTC; CDR3aa: CASSFGTETFYGYTF
v_gene: TRBV5-1; j_gene: TRBJ1-1; abundance: few; d_gene: TRBD1; CDR3nt: TGCGCCAGCAGCTTTGGTGGCGGACAGGGGAACACTGAAGCTTTCTTT; CDR3aa: CASSFGGGQGNTEAFF
v_gene: TRBV6-5; j_gene: TRBJ1-2; abundance: NA; d_gene: NA; CDR3nt: TGTGCCAGCGCGGCAGCGAGTAACTATGGCTACACCTTC; CDR3aa: CASAAASNYGYTF
v_gene: TRBV7-9; j_gene: TRBJ1-2; abundance: NA; d_gene: NA; CDR3nt: TGTGCCAGCAGCTTACCCCAGGGAGGGGACTATGGCTACACCTTC; CDR3aa: CASSLPQGGDYGYTF
v_gene: TRBV28; j_gene: TRBJ2-7; abundance: NA; d_gene: NA; CDR3nt: TGTGCCAGCAGCCTCTGGGGCATTCTTTACGAGCAGTACTTC; CDR3aa: CASSLWGILYEQYF
v_gene: TRBV4-1; j_gene: TRBJ1-4; abundance: once; d_gene: NA; CDR3nt: TGCGCCAGCAGGCCTCAGGGGTCAACTAATGAAAAACTGTTTTTT; CDR3aa: CASRPQGSTNEKLFF
v_gene: TRBV7-6; j_gene: TRBJ2-1; abundance: NA; d_gene: NA; CDR3nt: TGTGCCAGCAGCTTAGTCGCGGGGAGCGAGCAGTTCTTC; CDR3aa: CASSLVAGSEQFF
v_gene: TRBV2; j_gene: TRBJ2-7; abundance: NA; d_gene: TRBD2; CDR3nt: TGTGCCAGCAGTCCTAGACCCGAGGGAGGACTAGCGCCGAAAATTTACTTC; CDR3aa: CASSPRPEGGLAPKIYF
v_gene: TRBV5-5; j_gene: TRBJ2-2; abundance: NA; d_gene: NA; CDR3nt: TGTGCCAGCAGCTTGTCGGGGAAGGACACCGGGGAGCTGTTTTTT; CDR3aa: CASSLSGKDTGELFF
v_gene: TRBV5-1; j_gene: TRBJ1-1; abundance: NA; d_gene: NA; CDR3nt: TGCGCCAGCAGCAATGACAAGAACACTGAAGCTTTCTTT; CDR3aa: CASSNDKNTEAFF
v_gene: TRBV28; j_gene: TRBJ1-6; abundance: NA; d_gene: TRBD1; CDR3nt: TGTGCCAGCAGTCCGACAGGGTTTGGCTCCTATAATTCACCCCTCCACTTT; CDR3aa: CASSPTGFGSYNSPLHF
v_gene: TRBV10-3; j_gene: TRBJ2-1; abundance: NA; d_gene: NA; CDR3nt: TGTGCCATCAGTTTCAATATTGAGAGAGAGCAGTTCTTC; CDR3aa: CAISFNIEREQFF
v_gene: TRBV27; j_gene: TRBJ2-1; abundance: NA; d_gene: NA; CDR3nt: TGTGCCAGCAGTCGGGCAGGAGGGATGAATGAGCAGTTCTTC; CDR3aa: CASSRAGGMNEQFF
v_gene: TRBV5-1; j_gene: TRBJ1-1; abundance: NA; d_gene: NA; CDR3nt: TGCGCCAGCAGCTTGGGGGGAGGTACTGAAGCTTTCTTT; CDR3aa: CASSLGGGTEAFF
v_gene: TRBV2; j_gene: TRBJ2-3; abundance: NA; d_gene: NA; CDR3nt: TGTGCCAGCAGTGAAATCGGGGGACAGATAGCCACGGATACGCAGTATTTT; CDR3aa: CASSEIGGQIATDTQYF
v_gene: TRBV5-1; j_gene: TRBJ1-1; abundance: NA; d_gene: NA; CDR3nt: TGCGCCAGCTCGCGGGGGTTCTGGTTT; CDR3aa: CASSRGFWF
v_gene: TRBV2; j_gene: TRBJ2-2; abundance: NA; d_gene: TRBD1; CDR3nt: TGTGCCAGCAGTGTAGGAAGGGGGCGTTCGGCCGGGGAGCTGTTTTTT; CDR3aa: CASSVGRGRSAGELFF
v_gene: TRBV10-1; j_gene: TRBJ2-1; abundance: once; d_gene: NA; CDR3nt: TGCGCCAGCAGTGAGAACCTAGTCGTGCAGTTCTTC; CDR3aa: CASSENLVVQFF
v_gene: TRBV6-5; j_gene: TRBJ2-5; abundance: NA; d_gene: NA; CDR3nt: TGTGCCAGCAGTACACTAGGAGAGACCCAGTACTTC; CDR3aa: CASSTLGETQYF
v_gene: TRBV5-1; j_gene: TRBJ1-1; abundance: NA; d_gene: TRBD1; CDR3nt: TGCGCCAGCAGCTTGTCCCAGGGGGACCTCATGAACACTGAAGCTTTCTTT; CDR3aa: CASSLSQGDLMNTEAFF
v_gene: TRBV5-4; j_gene: TRBJ1-2; abundance: NA; d_gene: NA; CDR3nt: TGTGCCAGCAGCCGTTGGGGGAGGGGGGTTATTGGCTACACCTTC; CDR3aa: CASSRWGRGVIGYTF
v_gene: TRBV11-1; j_gene: TRBJ2-3; abundance: NA; d_gene: NA; CDR3nt: TGTGCCAGCAGCTGGGGGGGCAGCACAGATACGCAGTATTTT; CDR3aa: CASSWGGSTDTQYF
v_gene: TRBV5-6; j_gene: TRBJ1-3; abundance: NA; d_gene: NA; CDR3nt: TGTGCCAGCAGCTATCAGTCTGGAAACACCATATATTTT; CDR3aa: CASSYQSGNTIYF
v_gene: TRBV30; j_gene: TRBJ1-3; abundance: NA; d_gene: NA; CDR3nt: TGTGCCTGGCGTTCACCAGGGACTGGAAACACCATATATTTT; CDR3aa: CAWRSPGTGNTIYF
v_gene: TRBV29-1; j_gene: TRBJ1-2; abundance: NA; d_gene: TRBD1; CDR3nt: TGCAGCGTTCGGACAGGGTATGGCTACACCTTC; CDR3aa: CSVRTGYGYTF
v_gene: TRBV5-1; j_gene: TRBJ2-1; abundance: NA; d_gene: TRBD2; CDR3nt: TGCGCCAGCAGCTTGGGGGTAGCGGGGGGTTACGATGAGCAGTTCTTC; CDR3aa: CASSLGVAGGYDEQFF
v_gene: TRBV19; j_gene: TRBJ1-5; abundance: NA; d_gene: NA; CDR3nt: TGTGCCAGTAGTATAGAGGACAGCCATAATCAGCCCCAGCATTTT; CDR3aa: CASSIEDSHNQPQHF
v_gene: TRBV5-6; j_gene: TRBJ2-1; abundance: NA; d_gene: NA; CDR3nt: TGTGCCAGCAGCTCGTACAATGAGCAGTTCTTC; CDR3aa: CASSSYNEQFF
v_gene: TRBV2; j_gene: TRBJ2-3; abundance: NA; d_gene: NA; CDR3nt: TGTGCCAGCAGTCCAGGCACAGATACGCAGTATTTT; CDR3aa: CASSPGTDTQYF
v_gene: TRBV7-2; j_gene: TRBJ1-1; abundance: NA; d_gene: NA; CDR3nt: TGTGCCAGCAGCAAAGGCGTTCCCGGGACACATTTCCTCTTT; CDR3aa: CASSKGVPGTHFLF
v_gene: TRBV7-8; j_gene: TRBJ2-7; abundance: NA; d_gene: NA; CDR3nt: TGTGCCAGCAGCTCCCGGTCCCTGCGGGGAGGTTGGCACGAGCAGTACTTC; CDR3aa: CASSSRSLRGGWHEQYF
v_gene: TRBV5-5; j_gene: TRBJ1-1; abundance: NA; d_gene: TRBD1; CDR3nt: TGTGCCAGCAGCTTGGAGGGGGCGATGGCTATGAACACTGAAGCTTTCTTT; CDR3aa: CASSLEGAMAMNTEAFF
v_gene: TRBV6-1; j_gene: TRBJ1-5; abundance: NA; d_gene: TRBD1; CDR3nt: TGTGCCAGCATGGGACAGGGTGGTAATCAGCCCCAGCATTTT; CDR3aa: CASMGQGGNQPQHF
v_gene: TRBV2; j_gene: TRBJ2-1; abundance: NA; d_gene: TRBD2; CDR3nt: TGTGCCAGCAGGGCGGGGGGGGACAATGAGCAGTTCTTC; CDR3aa: CASRAGGDNEQFF
v_gene: TRBV29-1; j_gene: TRBJ2-3; abundance: NA; d_gene: NA; CDR3nt: TGCAGCGTTGCCCGTCCCCTTACAGATACGCAGTATTTT; CDR3aa: CSVARPLTDTQYF
v_gene: TRBV4-2; j_gene: TRBJ1-2; abundance: NA; d_gene: NA; CDR3nt: TGTGCCAGCAGCCAAGATTCGACAAACTATGGCTACACCTTC; CDR3aa: CASSQDSTNYGYTF